This T cell receptor beta chain was obtained from a study of T cell responses to AZD1222 COVID-19 vaccine. Overall study: Pooling of second doses given at about 4 or about 12 weeks was done.

Details on this clone: Its target is not known.

TCRdb's copy holds only in-frame clones and misses some; the assay was immunoSEQ multiplex PCR. Among 25,000 to 35,000 clones, 85% to 95% were seen once, and the ten largest hold 8% to 9%. Findings and limits, study-wide: Unmutated regions of variants are reportedly targeted by nearly half of spike-specific TCRs. The sample set comprised mostly white British donors with more females, and clonal diversity was possibly underestimated.

The ends lost 0 bases at V and 5 bases at J; junction bases unmatched: 12. This CDR3 comprises 18 residues. CDR1 and CDR2 from the germline V gene are LGHDT and YNNKEL (reference sequence). The receptor was isolated from an adult in good health. The rearrangement joins TRBV3-1 (or the pseudogene TRBV3-2) to TRBJ2-1; 8 nucleotides align to TRBD1. The sample here was peripheral blood, taken on day 0 of AZD1222 vaccination. The CDR3 region has the DNA TGTGCCAGCAGCCAAGAAATATGCGACAGGGGACTTGACAATGAGCAGTTCTTC. Translating it yields CASSQEICDRGLDNEQFF.